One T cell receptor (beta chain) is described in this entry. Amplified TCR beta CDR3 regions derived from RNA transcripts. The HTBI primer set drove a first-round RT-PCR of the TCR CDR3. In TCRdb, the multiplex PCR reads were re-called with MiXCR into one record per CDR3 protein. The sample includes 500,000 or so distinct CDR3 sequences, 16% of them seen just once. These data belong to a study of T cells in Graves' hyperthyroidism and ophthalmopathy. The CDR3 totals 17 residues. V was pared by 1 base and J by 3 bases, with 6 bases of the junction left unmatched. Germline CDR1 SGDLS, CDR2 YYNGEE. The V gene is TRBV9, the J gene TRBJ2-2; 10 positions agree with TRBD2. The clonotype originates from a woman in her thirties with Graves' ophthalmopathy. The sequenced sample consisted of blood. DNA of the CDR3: TGTGCCAGCAGCGTAACCGGACTAGCGGACCACACCGGGGAGCTGTTTTTT. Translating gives CASSVTGLADHTGELFF.